This T cell receptor (beta chain) is drawn from a study of long-term antiretroviral therapy in people with HIV (dated by TCRdb to between 2021 and 2024). Context from the whole study: Collection of the earliest samples took place about a decade ahead of the 2015 WHO recommendation for immediate ART, at a time when ART was typically delayed until CD4 counts fell. This retrospective serial study examined whether starting ART and sustained HIV suppression were associated with changes in the composition and diversity of the TRB repertoire in peripheral blood. A total of roughly 200 cryopreserved PBMC samples came from a few dozen adults with confirmed HIV infection and were collected serially over a mean of roughly six years (range 1-12). Of the 30 to 35 participants with HIV, eleven were female. No cross-contamination during QIAcube processing turned up in test extractions that ran a monoclonal T-cell line alongside 30 to 40 polyclonal samples.

Inclusion was restricted to participants for whom at least one PBMC sample before ART initiation and at least two post-ART samples were available. All participants with HIV were treated in the United States of America. Before DNA extraction, cryopreserved samples containing 1-10 million PBMC were thawed and washed. At the time of the earliest PBMC sample, participants with HIV were aged between about 20 and 54 years. Each participant contributed PBMC samples from 1-4 timepoints before ART initiation and 2-8 timepoints after ART initiation, with a median of 7 samples. For every participant, serial HIV viral load, CD4+ T-cell count, ART history and demographic data were obtained. Genomic DNA was extracted from unsorted PBMC with a Qiagen kit on a QIAcube, processed in batches of 12 samples. Trimmed from V: 3 bases; trimmed from J: 12 bases; junction bases lacking a gene match: 5. From a lookup of the germline V gene, CDR1 and CDR2 are SGHTA and FQGNSA. The CDR3 spans 12 residues, from the cysteine through the phenylalanine. The DNA shown is the 36-base CDR3, in frame from base 1.

Sequencing of the TRB variable region was done with the immunoSEQ hsTCRB v3.0 assay at survey level resolution. The target sequencing depth for TRB was roughly 40,000-50,000 T-cell genomes per sample. Pooled TRB libraries were sequenced on an Illumina MiSeq with a v3 150-cycle kit. The paper's processing steps were these. Repertoire analysis ran in R within a reproducible Nextflow workflow covering QC, data transformation and analysis. LymphoSeq2, an R package for exploring AIRR-Seq data, was used to implement the custom analyses. A handful of samples yielding fewer than 5000 total TRB sequences were excluded, leaving 188 analyzed HIV repertoires. Among the 180 or so HIV repertoires that were kept, 59 were collected before ART initiation and under 150 were collected after ART initiation. Repertoires were downsampled to 5000 TRB nucleotide sequences, and summary statistics were averaged over 100 downsampling iterations. TRB sequences were retained for analysis only if CDR3 regions of at least seven amino acids were present. Two measures captured diversity: a Shannon entropy-derived clonality score and the Gini coefficient. In the repertoire networks, any two of the top 5000 CDR3 amino acid sequences were linked whenever the two sequences differed by an edit distance of one. GLIPH2 predicted antigen specificity groups and MHC restriction for TRB CDR3 amino acid sequences. To flag known CMV, EBV, HIV or tissue antigen associations, CDR3 amino acid sequences were matched against VDJdb and McPAS-TCR. Pre-ART, post-ART and control groups were compared with Wilcoxon signed-rank tests and Holm-Bonferroni correction. Entries here come from immuneACCESS through TCRdb and include only in-frame sequences with V and J called. Some clones fail to appear in such tables; in the studies checked, an unresolved V gene covers under half of the shortfall, and the cause of the remainder is unknown. V and J calls and clone size are as listed in that table; D and trimming were resolved from the DNA. The sample has 30,000 or so clones on record, approximately 75% of them singletons. 3% to 3.5% of the sample goes to the ten largest clones.

Notes on this clone: This receptor's antigen is unknown. Base qualities are not provided; no much larger clone lies one nucleotide away.

On the study overall, not on this receptor specifically: The samples were dated from about 2004 to 2018, and the ART regimens that were used may be less effective than current ART regimens. Inferences about post-ART repertoire changes are limited because no data were available on ART adherence, viral resistance or therapy changes. Expanded TRB clones identified before ART initiation dominated the repertoire across all time points, though the dominance fluctuated and decreased in many PLHIV after ART. Since PBMC availability was limited, sequencing covered only the TCR beta chain, with no alpha chain pairing. Narrower CDR3 length ranges were observed in HIV repertoires than in controls, and an antigen-experienced repertoire with only a slight naive shift after ART was suggested by the network structure. Because pre-ART samples had limited cell numbers, unsorted PBMC were profiled rather than sorted CD4+ and CD8+ T cells. A significant increase in TRB diversity was found to be associated with ART initiation, although TRB diversity was observed to remain significantly below that of transplant donor controls even after long-term ART.

In this chain, TRBV7-2 is recombined with TRBJ1-2, with TRBD1 matching 9 junction bases. This receptor was obtained from a man in his fifties with HIV. This sample comprised unsorted PBMCs, obtained 3 years after starting antiretroviral therapy. The bases are TGTGCCAGCAGCTTTTGGACAGGGGCGGACACCTTC. It translates as CASSFWTGADTF. Supplemented by the reference TRBV7-2 and TRBJ1-2 proteins around the CDR3, the complete variable domain is GAGVSQSPSNKVTEKGKDVELRCDPISGHTALYWYRQSLGQGLEFLIYFQGNSAPDKSGLPSDRFSAERTGGSVSTLTIQRTQQEDSAVYLCASSFWTGADTFGSGTRLTVV.